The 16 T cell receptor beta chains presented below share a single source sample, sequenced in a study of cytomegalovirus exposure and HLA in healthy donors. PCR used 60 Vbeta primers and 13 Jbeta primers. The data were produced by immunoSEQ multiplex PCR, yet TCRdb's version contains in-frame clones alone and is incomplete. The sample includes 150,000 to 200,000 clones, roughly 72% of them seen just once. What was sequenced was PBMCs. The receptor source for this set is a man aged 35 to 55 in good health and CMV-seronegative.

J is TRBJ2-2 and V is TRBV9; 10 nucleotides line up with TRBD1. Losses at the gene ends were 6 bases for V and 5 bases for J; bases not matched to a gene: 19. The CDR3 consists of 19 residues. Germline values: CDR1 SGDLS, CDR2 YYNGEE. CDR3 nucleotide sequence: TGTGCCAGCATCCGGGACAGGGGTGCCTTATCGGTAGTAACCGGGGAGCTGTTTTTT. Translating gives CASIRDRGALSVVTGELFF.

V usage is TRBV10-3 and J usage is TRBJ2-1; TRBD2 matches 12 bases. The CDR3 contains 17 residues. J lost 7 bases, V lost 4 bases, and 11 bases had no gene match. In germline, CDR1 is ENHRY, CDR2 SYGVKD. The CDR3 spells CAISGDPSGRAGNEQFF. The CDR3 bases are TGTGCCATCAGTGGGGATCCTAGCGGGAGGGCCGGGAATGAGCAGTTCTTC.

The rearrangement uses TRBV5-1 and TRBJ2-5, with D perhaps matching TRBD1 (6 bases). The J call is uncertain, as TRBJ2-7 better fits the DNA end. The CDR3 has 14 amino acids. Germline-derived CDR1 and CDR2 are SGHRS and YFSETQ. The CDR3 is CASSLVQGKGEQYF. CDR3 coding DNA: TGCGCCAGCAGCTTGGTACAGGGCAAGGGCGAGCAGTACTTC.

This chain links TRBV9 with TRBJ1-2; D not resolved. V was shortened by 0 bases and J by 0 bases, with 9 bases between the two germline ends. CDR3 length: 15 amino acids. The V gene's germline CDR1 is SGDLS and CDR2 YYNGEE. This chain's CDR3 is CASSVGALSNYGYTF. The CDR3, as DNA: TGTGCCAGCAGCGTAGGAGCCCTATCTAACTATGGCTACACCTTC.

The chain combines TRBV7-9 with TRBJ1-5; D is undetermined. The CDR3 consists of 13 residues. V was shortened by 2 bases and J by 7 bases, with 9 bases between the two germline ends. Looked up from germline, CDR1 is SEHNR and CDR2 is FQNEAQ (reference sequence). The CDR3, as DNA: TGTGCCAGCAGCTTAAATTCGGGGCAGCCCCAGCATTTT. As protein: CASSLNSGQPQHF. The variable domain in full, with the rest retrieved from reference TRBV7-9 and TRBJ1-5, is DTGVSQNPRHKITKRGQNVTFRCDPISEHNRLYWYRQTLGQGPEFLTYFQNEAQLEKSRLLSDRFSAERPKGSFSTLEIQRTEQGDSAMYLCASSLNSGQPQHFGDGTRLSIL.

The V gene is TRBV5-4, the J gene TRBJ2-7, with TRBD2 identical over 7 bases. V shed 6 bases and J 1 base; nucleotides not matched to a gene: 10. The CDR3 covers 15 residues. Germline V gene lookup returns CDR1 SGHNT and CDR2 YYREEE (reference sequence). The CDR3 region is CASNRGGRRSYEQYF. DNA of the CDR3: TGTGCCAGCAACCGGGGCGGGAGAAGGTCCTACGAGCAGTACTTC.

DNA of the CDR3: TGTGCCAGCAGTCCCAGCGGAGACTCCTACAATGAGCAGTTCTTC. Translating it yields CASSPSGDSYNEQFF. The chain links TRBV27 to TRBJ2-1, with D tentatively TRBD2 (5 bases). Germline V gene data show CDR1 as MNHEY and CDR2 as SMNVEV (reference sequence). CDR3 length: 15 residues. Deletions cut 5 bases from V and 0 bases from J, with 11 bases between.

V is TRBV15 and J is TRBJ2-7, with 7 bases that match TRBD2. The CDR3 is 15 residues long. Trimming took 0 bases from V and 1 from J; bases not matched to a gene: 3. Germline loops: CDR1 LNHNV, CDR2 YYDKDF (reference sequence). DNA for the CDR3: TGTGCCACCAGCAGAGACTTGCGGGGGTCCTACGAGCAGTACTTC. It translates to CATSRDLRGSYEQYF. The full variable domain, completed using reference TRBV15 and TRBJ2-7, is DAMVIQNPRYQVTQFGKPVTLSCSQTLNHNVMYWYQQKSSQAPKLLFHYYDKDFNNEADTPDNFQSRRPNTSFCFLDIRSPGLGDTAMYLCATSRDLRGSYEQYFGPGTRLTVT.

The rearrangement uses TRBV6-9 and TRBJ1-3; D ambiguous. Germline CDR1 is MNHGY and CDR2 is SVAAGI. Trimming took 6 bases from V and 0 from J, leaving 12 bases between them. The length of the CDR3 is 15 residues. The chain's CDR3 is CASSKIGGSGNTIYF. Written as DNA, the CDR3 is TGTGCCAGCAGCAAGATCGGAGGCTCTGGAAACACCATATATTTT.

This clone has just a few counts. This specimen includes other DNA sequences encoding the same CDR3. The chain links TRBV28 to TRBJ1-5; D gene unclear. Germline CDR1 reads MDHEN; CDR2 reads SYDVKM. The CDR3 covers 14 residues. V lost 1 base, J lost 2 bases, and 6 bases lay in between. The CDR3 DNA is TGTGCCAGCAGTTTATCCGGGGGCAATCAGCCCCAGCATTTT. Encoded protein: CASSLSGGNQPQHF.

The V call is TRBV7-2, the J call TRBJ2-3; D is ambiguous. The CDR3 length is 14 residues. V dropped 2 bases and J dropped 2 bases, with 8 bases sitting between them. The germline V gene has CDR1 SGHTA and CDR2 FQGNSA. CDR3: CASSLKATTDTQYF. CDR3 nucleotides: TGTGCCAGCAGCTTAAAAGCGACCACAGATACGCAGTATTTT.

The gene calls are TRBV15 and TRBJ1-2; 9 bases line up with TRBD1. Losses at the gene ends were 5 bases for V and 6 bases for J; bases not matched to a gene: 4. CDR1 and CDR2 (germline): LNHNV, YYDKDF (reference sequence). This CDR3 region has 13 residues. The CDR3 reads CATSPGTGNGYTF. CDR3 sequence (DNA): TGTGCCACCAGCCCCGGGACAGGGAATGGCTACACCTTC. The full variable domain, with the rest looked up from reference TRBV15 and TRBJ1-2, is DAMVIQNPRYQVTQFGKPVTLSCSQTLNHNVMYWYQQKSSQAPKLLFHYYDKDFNNEADTPDNFQSRRPNTSFCFLDIRSPGLGDTAMYLCATSPGTGNGYTFGSGTRLTVV.

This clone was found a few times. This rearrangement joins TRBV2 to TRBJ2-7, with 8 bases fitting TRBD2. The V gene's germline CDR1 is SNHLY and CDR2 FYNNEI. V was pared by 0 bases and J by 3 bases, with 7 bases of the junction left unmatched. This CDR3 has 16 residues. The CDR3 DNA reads TGTGCCAGCAGTGAAGCGCGCAGCGGGAGTTTCTACGAGCAGTACGTC. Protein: CASSEARSGSFYEQYV.

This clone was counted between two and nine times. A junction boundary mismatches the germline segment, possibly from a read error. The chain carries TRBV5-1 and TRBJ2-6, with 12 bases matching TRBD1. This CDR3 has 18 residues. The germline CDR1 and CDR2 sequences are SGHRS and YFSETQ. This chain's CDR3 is CASSPRGQGAFGANGLTF. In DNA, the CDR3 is TGCGCCAGCAGCCCGAGGGGACAGGGGGCATTCGGGGCCAACGGCCTGACTTTC.

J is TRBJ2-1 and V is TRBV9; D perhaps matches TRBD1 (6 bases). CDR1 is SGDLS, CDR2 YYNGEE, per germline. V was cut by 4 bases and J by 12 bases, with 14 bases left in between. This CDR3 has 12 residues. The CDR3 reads CASSSDSYGQFF. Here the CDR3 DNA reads TGTGCCAGCAGCTCGGACAGCTATGGGCAGTTCTTC.

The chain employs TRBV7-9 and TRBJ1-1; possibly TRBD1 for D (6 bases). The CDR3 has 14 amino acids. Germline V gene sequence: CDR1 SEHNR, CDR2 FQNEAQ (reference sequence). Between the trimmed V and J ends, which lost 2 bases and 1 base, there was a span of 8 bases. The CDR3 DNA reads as TGTGCCAGCAGCTTAAGGGGGACGAACACTGAAGCTTTCTTT. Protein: CASSLRGTNTEAFF.